These T cell receptor beta chains were read from a single sample in a study of identical twins. MiXCR, applied by TCRdb to the 5' RACE reads, yields one record per CDR3 protein. The sample lists around 650,000 distinct CDR3 sequences, less than 9% occurring once. These same data were also listed under a study on yellow fever vaccine responses in identical twins.

Sequencing was done on a sample of PBMCs. The receptor source for this set is a woman aged 18-29 years in good health. CDR3s include the opening cysteine and the closing phenylalanine or tryptophan. Fields, in order: V gene, J gene, clone size, CDR3 length, D gene, CDR3 protein, CDR3 DNA. D genes are given only for firm matches. The size entry is marked missing in some rows and otherwise reads once, few, many or a size class.

v_call: TRBV20-1
j_call: TRBJ2-3
clone_size: NA
cdr3_length: 12
d_call: NA
cdr3_aa: CSATQGTDTQYF
cdr3_nt: TGCAGTGCTACTCAGGGCACAGATACGCAGTATTTT

v_call: TRBV7-9
j_call: TRBJ2-1
clone_size: few
cdr3_length: 15
d_call: TRBD2
cdr3_aa: CASSWASGGIGEQFF
cdr3_nt: TGTGCCAGCAGCTGGGCAAGCGGGGGGATTGGTGAGCAGTTCTTC

v_call: TRBV29-1
j_call: TRBJ2-7
clone_size: NA
cdr3_length: 13
d_call: TRBD1
cdr3_aa: CSVPGTGEVGQYF
cdr3_nt: TGCAGCGTTCCCGGGACAGGGGAGGTTGGGCAGTACTTC

v_call: TRBV9
j_call: TRBJ1-5
clone_size: NA
cdr3_length: 15
d_call: NA
cdr3_aa: CASRSSNSSNQPQHF
cdr3_nt: TGTGCCAGCAGAAGTTCAAACAGTAGCAATCAGCCCCAGCATTTT

v_call: TRBV18
j_call: TRBJ2-5
clone_size: many
cdr3_length: 18
d_call: NA
cdr3_aa: CASSLATGTPFLQETQYF
cdr3_nt: TGTGCCAGCTCACTAGCGACCGGGACCCCCTTCTTACAAGAGACCCAGTACTTC

v_call: TRBV2
j_call: TRBJ1-6
clone_size: few
cdr3_length: 15
d_call: NA
cdr3_aa: CASSEGPGTFSPLHF
cdr3_nt: TGTGCCAGCAGTGAAGGGCCAGGGACCTTTTCACCCCTCCACTTT

v_call: TRBV6-2/TRBV6-3
j_call: TRBJ1-5
clone_size: many
cdr3_length: 13
d_call: NA
cdr3_aa: CASRSYSNQPQHF
cdr3_nt: TGTGCCAGCAGGTCATATAGCAATCAGCCCCAGCATTTT

v_call: TRBV28
j_call: TRBJ2-5
clone_size: NA
cdr3_length: 16
d_call: NA
cdr3_aa: CASSSPHYRSPETQYF
cdr3_nt: TGTGCCAGCAGTTCCCCCCATTACCGTTCTCCGGAGACCCAGTACTTC

v_call: TRBV18
j_call: TRBJ1-5
clone_size: NA
cdr3_length: 14
d_call: TRBD1
cdr3_aa: CASSETGGSQPQHF
cdr3_nt: TGTGCCAGCTCAGAAACAGGGGGAAGTCAGCCCCAGCATTTT

v_call: TRBV20-1
j_call: TRBJ1-5
clone_size: NA
cdr3_length: 13
d_call: NA
cdr3_aa: CSARGGQNQPQHF
cdr3_nt: TGCAGTGCTAGAGGAGGACAGAACCAGCCCCAGCATTTT

v_call: TRBV6-2/TRBV6-3
j_call: TRBJ2-2
clone_size: many
cdr3_length: 14
d_call: NA
cdr3_aa: CASSYSTGGGELFF
cdr3_nt: TGTGCCAGCAGTTACTCGACAGGCGGCGGGGAGCTGTTTTTT

v_call: TRBV14
j_call: TRBJ2-1
clone_size: few
cdr3_length: 13
d_call: NA
cdr3_aa: CASTEGNYNEQFF
cdr3_nt: TGTGCCAGCACTGAGGGGAACTACAATGAGCAGTTCTTC

v_call: TRBV20-1
j_call: TRBJ2-2
clone_size: few
cdr3_length: 15
d_call: NA
cdr3_aa: CSARDRVSNTGELFF
cdr3_nt: TGCAGTGCTAGAGACCGGGTATCGAACACCGGGGAGCTGTTTTTT

v_call: TRBV5-6
j_call: TRBJ2-7
clone_size: NA
cdr3_length: 15
d_call: NA
cdr3_aa: CASSLELGKVLEQYF
cdr3_nt: TGTGCCAGCAGCTTGGAGCTGGGAAAGGTATTAGAGCAGTACTTC

v_call: TRBV5-1
j_call: TRBJ1-1
clone_size: many
cdr3_length: 15
d_call: NA
cdr3_aa: CASSDQTGGHTEAFF
cdr3_nt: TGCGCCAGCAGCGACCAGACAGGAGGGCACACTGAAGCTTTCTTT

v_call: TRBV5-5
j_call: TRBJ1-2
clone_size: few
cdr3_length: 15
d_call: TRBD1
cdr3_aa: CASSKTGGFNYGYTF
cdr3_nt: TGTGCCAGCAGCAAGACAGGGGGCTTTAACTATGGCTACACCTTC

v_call: TRBV12-3/TRBV12-4
j_call: TRBJ2-7
clone_size: many
cdr3_length: 12
d_call: NA
cdr3_aa: CASSFYRDEQYF
cdr3_nt: TGTGCCAGCAGTTTCTATCGGGACGAGCAGTACTTC

v_call: TRBV5-8
j_call: TRBJ1-2
clone_size: NA
cdr3_length: 13
d_call: NA
cdr3_aa: CASSPSRLFWYTF
cdr3_nt: TGTGCCAGCAGCCCCAGCAGGCTCTTTTGGTACACCTTC

v_call: TRBV20-1
j_call: TRBJ2-7
clone_size: NA
cdr3_length: 13
d_call: NA
cdr3_aa: CSAVLGSSYEQYF
cdr3_nt: TGCAGTGCTGTCCTAGGGTCCTCCTACGAGCAGTACTTC

v_call: TRBV20-1
j_call: TRBJ2-3
clone_size: few
cdr3_length: 15
d_call: NA
cdr3_aa: CCAHALGGRTDTQYF
cdr3_nt: TGCTGTGCTCACGCTCTGGGCGGAAGAACAGATACGCAGTATTTT

v_call: TRBV20-1
j_call: TRBJ1-5
clone_size: NA
cdr3_length: 18
d_call: TRBD1
cdr3_aa: CSARDPLPGQGINQPQHF
cdr3_nt: TGCAGTGCTAGAGACCCCCTACCGGGACAGGGGATTAATCAGCCCCAGCATTTT

v_call: TRBV29-1
j_call: TRBJ2-2
clone_size: few
cdr3_length: 12
d_call: NA
cdr3_aa: CSVDTNTGELFF
cdr3_nt: TGCAGCGTGGACACCAACACCGGGGAGCTGTTTTTT

v_call: TRBV27
j_call: TRBJ2-1
clone_size: many
cdr3_length: 17
d_call: NA
cdr3_aa: CASSLRGGLADYNEQFF
cdr3_nt: TGTGCCAGCAGCCTCAGGGGGGGGCTAGCGGACTACAATGAGCAGTTCTTC

v_call: TRBV5-5
j_call: TRBJ1-5
clone_size: NA
cdr3_length: 16
d_call: NA
cdr3_aa: CASSSIAGGLGQPQHF
cdr3_nt: TGTGCCAGCAGCTCGATAGCCGGGGGGCTGGGTCAGCCCCAGCATTTT

v_call: TRBV4-2
j_call: TRBJ2-1
clone_size: many
cdr3_length: 14
d_call: TRBD1
cdr3_aa: CASSQEGQGYEQFF
cdr3_nt: TGTGCCAGCAGCCAAGAGGGACAGGGCTATGAGCAGTTCTTC

v_call: TRBV12-3/TRBV12-4
j_call: TRBJ1-2
clone_size: many
cdr3_length: 14
d_call: NA
cdr3_aa: CASSQGLPTSGYTF
cdr3_nt: TGTGCCAGCAGTCAGGGGCTCCCCACCAGTGGCTACACCTTC

v_call: TRBV10-3
j_call: TRBJ2-7
clone_size: NA
cdr3_length: 15
d_call: TRBD2
cdr3_aa: CAISDPAGGHYEQYF
cdr3_nt: TGTGCCATCAGTGATCCCGCGGGAGGGCACTACGAGCAGTACTTC

v_call: TRBV2
j_call: TRBJ2-3
clone_size: NA
cdr3_length: 16
d_call: TRBD1
cdr3_aa: CASSDGDRILADTQYF
cdr3_nt: TGTGCCAGCAGTGATGGGGACAGGATTCTTGCAGATACGCAGTATTTT

v_call: TRBV13
j_call: TRBJ2-5
clone_size: NA
cdr3_length: 16
d_call: TRBD2
cdr3_aa: CASSPGQGLKKETQYF
cdr3_nt: TGTGCCAGCAGCCCCGGGCAGGGACTAAAAAAAGAGACCCAGTACTTC

v_call: TRBV5-1
j_call: TRBJ2-3
clone_size: NA
cdr3_length: 18
d_call: TRBD2
cdr3_aa: CASSLEYGEGPFADTQYF
cdr3_nt: TGCGCCAGCAGCTTGGAGTACGGGGAGGGCCCTTTCGCAGATACGCAGTATTTT

v_call: TRBV12-3/TRBV12-4
j_call: TRBJ1-1
clone_size: NA
cdr3_length: 14
d_call: TRBD1
cdr3_aa: CASSWGQGRAEAFF
cdr3_nt: TGTGCCAGCAGCTGGGGACAGGGGAGGGCTGAAGCTTTCTTT

v_call: TRBV7-6
j_call: TRBJ2-7
clone_size: NA
cdr3_length: 15
d_call: NA
cdr3_aa: CASSLGGGVPYEQYF
cdr3_nt: TGTGCCAGCAGCCTCGGCGGCGGGGTCCCCTACGAGCAGTACTTC

v_call: TRBV9
j_call: TRBJ2-3
clone_size: NA
cdr3_length: 13
d_call: NA
cdr3_aa: CASSVWRTDTQYF
cdr3_nt: TGTGCCAGCAGCGTCTGGCGCACAGATACGCAGTATTTT

v_call: TRBV3-1
j_call: TRBJ2-3
clone_size: NA
cdr3_length: 16
d_call: NA
cdr3_aa: CASSQGGQPSTDTQYF
cdr3_nt: TGTGCCAGCAGCCAGGGGGGACAGCCTAGCACAGATACGCAGTATTTT

v_call: TRBV12-5
j_call: TRBJ2-5
clone_size: NA
cdr3_length: 12
d_call: NA
cdr3_aa: CASGRVGETQYF
cdr3_nt: TGTGCTAGTGGCCGGGTAGGGGAGACCCAGTACTTC

v_call: TRBV11-2
j_call: TRBJ2-5
clone_size: NA
cdr3_length: 14
d_call: NA
cdr3_aa: CASSSLLRGETQYF
cdr3_nt: TGTGCCAGCAGCTCCCTCCTCCGTGGGGAGACCCAGTACTTC

v_call: TRBV12-3/TRBV12-4
j_call: TRBJ2-1
clone_size: NA
cdr3_length: 17
d_call: TRBD2
cdr3_aa: CASRTGTSGSSYNEQFF
cdr3_nt: TGTGCCAGCAGGACCGGGACTAGCGGGAGCTCCTACAATGAGCAGTTCTTC